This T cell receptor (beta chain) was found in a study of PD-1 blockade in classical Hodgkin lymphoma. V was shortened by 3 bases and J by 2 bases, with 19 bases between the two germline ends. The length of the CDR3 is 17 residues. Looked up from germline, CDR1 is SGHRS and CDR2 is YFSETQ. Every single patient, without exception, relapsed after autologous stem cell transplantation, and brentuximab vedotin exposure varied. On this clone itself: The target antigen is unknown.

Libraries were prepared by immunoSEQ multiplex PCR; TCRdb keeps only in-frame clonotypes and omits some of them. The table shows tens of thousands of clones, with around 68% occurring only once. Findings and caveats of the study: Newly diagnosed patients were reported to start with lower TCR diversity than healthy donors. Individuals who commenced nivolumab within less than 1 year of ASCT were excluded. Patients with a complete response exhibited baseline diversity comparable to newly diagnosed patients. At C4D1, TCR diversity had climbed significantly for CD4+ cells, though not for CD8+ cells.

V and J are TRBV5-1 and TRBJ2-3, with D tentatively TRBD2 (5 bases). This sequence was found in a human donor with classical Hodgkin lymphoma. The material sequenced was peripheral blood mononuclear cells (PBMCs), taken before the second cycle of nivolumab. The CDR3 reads CASSYPDGLDFTDTQYF. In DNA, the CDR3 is TGCGCCAGCAGCTACCCCGATGGCCTGGACTTCACAGATACGCAGTATTTT.